The subject of this entry is one T cell receptor beta chain. Regarding treatment: oral pan-JAK inhibitor, 5-10 mg twice daily. This entry belongs to a study of CD8+ T cells in alopecia areata. V lost 1 base and J lost 3; bases outside the gene matches: 5. This CDR3 region has 14 residues. Germline V lookup: CDR1 SQVTM, CDR2 ANQGSEA. Reverse transcription of extracted RNA yielded cDNA, which provided the sequencing template. Clones were read by immunoSEQ multiplex PCR, and TCRdb kept only the in-frame ones, dropping some. The sample consists of around 200,000 clones, around half of them appearing once. This TCR came from a human donor with alopecia areata. V usage is TRBV29-1 and J usage is TRBJ1-1; 7 nucleotides line up with TRBD1. This sample comprised CD8+ T cells sorted from blood, obtained at week 24, from a patient treated with tofacitinib. CDR3 sequence (DNA): TGCAGCGTTGAAGGACAGGGCAGGGACACTGAAGCTTTCTTT. It translates to CSVEGQGRDTEAFF.